This T cell receptor (beta chain) derives from a study of long-term antiretroviral therapy in people with HIV. Study-wide results and limits: For ART adherence, viral resistance and therapy changes, no data were available. Blood draws took place between about 2003 and 2017 and possibly involved older ART regimens. Diversity measured after ART increased yet remained under transplant donor controls.

In this sample, this clone turned up a few times. Its antigen is currently unknown. Samples were assayed with immunoSEQ v3.0 at survey level. Profiled with immunoSEQ multiplex PCR; TCRdb holds only in-frame clones, not every one. The sample comprises approximately 15,000 clones, around 80% of which are singletons, and roughly 8% rests with the top ten. The ends lost 2 bases at V and 0 bases at J; junction bases unmatched: 8. Looked up from germline, CDR1 is MGHRA and CDR2 is YSYEKL. The CDR3 extends over 17 amino acids. This specimen consisted of unsorted PBMCs, obtained 0.1 years after starting antiretroviral therapy. The V gene is TRBV4-1, the J gene TRBJ2-7; 9 nucleotides agree with TRBD1. This TCR was recovered from a man in his late teens or twenties with HIV. This chain's CDR3 is CASSQNPGTGTSYEQYF. The DNA for the CDR3 is TGCGCCAGCAGCCAAAACCCCGGGACAGGGACCTCCTACGAGCAGTACTTC.